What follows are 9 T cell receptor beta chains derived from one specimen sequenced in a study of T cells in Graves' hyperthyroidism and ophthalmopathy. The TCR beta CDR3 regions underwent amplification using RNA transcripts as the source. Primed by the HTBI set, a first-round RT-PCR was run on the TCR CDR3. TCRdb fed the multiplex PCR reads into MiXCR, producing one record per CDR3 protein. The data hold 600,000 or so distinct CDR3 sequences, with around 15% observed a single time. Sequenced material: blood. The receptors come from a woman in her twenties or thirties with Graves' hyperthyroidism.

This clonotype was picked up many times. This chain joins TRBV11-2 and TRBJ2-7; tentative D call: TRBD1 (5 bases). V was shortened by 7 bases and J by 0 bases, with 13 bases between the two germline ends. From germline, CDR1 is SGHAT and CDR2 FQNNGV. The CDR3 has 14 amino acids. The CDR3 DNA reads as TGTGCCAGCAAAGGGGCGGCCGGCTCCTACGAGCAGTACTTC. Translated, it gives CASKGAAGSYEQYF.

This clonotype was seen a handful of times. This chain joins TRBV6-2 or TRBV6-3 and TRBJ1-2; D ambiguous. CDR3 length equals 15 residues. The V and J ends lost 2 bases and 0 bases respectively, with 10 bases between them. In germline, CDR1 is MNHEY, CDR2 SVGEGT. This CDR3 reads CASSYVPPANYGYTF. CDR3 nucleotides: TGTGCCAGCAGTTACGTGCCTCCCGCTAACTATGGCTACACCTTC.

CDR3 nucleotides: TGCAGTGCTAGTGGGTATGGCCGTTTCACTGAAGCTTTCTTT. Its translation: CSASGYGRFTEAFF. The chain has TRBV20-1 and TRBJ1-1; no clear D. Trimming took off 3 bases at V and 4 bases at J, with 15 bases between the two ends. The CDR3 has 14 residues. Germline assignment: CDR1 DFQATT and CDR2 SNEGSKA (reference sequence).

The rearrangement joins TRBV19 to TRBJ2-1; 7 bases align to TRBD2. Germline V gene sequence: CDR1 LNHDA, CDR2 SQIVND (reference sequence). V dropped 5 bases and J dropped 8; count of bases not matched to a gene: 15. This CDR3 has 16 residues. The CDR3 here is CASSGFTSARGDEQFF. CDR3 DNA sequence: TGTGCCAGTAGTGGGTTTACTAGCGCCCGGGGCGATGAGCAGTTCTTC.

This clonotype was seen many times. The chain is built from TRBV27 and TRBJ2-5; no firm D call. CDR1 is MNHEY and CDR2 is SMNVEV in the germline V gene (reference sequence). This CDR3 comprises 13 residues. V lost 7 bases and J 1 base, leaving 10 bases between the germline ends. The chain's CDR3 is CASTLGFQETQYF. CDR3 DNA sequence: TGTGCCAGCACCTTAGGGTTCCAAGAGACCCAGTACTTC.

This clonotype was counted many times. Here the CDR3 reads CASSDGLAGTYEQYF. The CDR3 coding sequence is TGTGCCAGCAGTGATGGGCTAGCGGGTACCTACGAGCAGTACTTC. This chain joins TRBV2 and TRBJ2-7; the match to TRBD2 covers 8 bases. The V segment lost 3 bases and the J segment 2 bases; nucleotides outside the gene matches: 6. The CDR3 sequence is 15 residues long. Germline V CDR1 and CDR2: SNHLY, FYNNEI.

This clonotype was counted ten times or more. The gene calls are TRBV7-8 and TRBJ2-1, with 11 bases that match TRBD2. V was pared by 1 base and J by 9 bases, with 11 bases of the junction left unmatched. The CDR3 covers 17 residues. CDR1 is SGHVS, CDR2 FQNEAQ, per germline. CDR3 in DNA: TGTGCCAGCAGCTTAGGTGGGGCTAGCGGGAGGAAAGGTGAGCAGTTCTTC. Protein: CASSLGGASGRKGEQFF.

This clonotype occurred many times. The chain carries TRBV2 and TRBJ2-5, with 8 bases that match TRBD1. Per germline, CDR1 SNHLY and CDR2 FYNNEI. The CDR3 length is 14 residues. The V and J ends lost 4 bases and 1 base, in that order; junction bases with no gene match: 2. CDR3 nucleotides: TGTGCCAGCAGTGGGACAGGGTCCCAAGAGACCCAGTACTTC. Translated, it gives CASSGTGSQETQYF.

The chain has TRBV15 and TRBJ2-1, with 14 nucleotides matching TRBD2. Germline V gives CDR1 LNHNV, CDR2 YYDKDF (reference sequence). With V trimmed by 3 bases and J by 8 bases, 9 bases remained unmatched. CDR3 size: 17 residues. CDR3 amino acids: CATSSWWTSGRSDEQFF. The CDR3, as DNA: TGTGCCACCAGCAGCTGGTGGACTAGCGGGAGGTCCGATGAGCAGTTCTTC.